This is a list of T cell receptor beta chains from one sample in a study of blood T cell repertoires in COVID-19. The assay was immunoSEQ multiplex PCR, and TCRdb's table has in-frame clones only and misses some. The sample carries under 140,000 clones, about 75% recorded once. The sample consisted of peripheral blood. These receptors all stem from a woman aged 80 or older with active or convalescent COVID-19. Each CDR3 is given with its conserved first and last residue. The order of the fields is CDR3 length, D gene, clone size, J gene, V gene, CDR3 DNA, CDR3 protein. A D gene is named only where the DNA matches it firmly. Rows may omit the clone size; those that give it use once, few, many or a size class.

14,-,-,TRBJ2-7,TRBV7-9,TGTGCCAGCAGCTTAGTAGGGGGATCCTACGAGCAGTACTTC,CASSLVGGSYEQYF
18,-,-,TRBJ2-3,TRBV21-1,TGTGCCAGCAGCAAAGGTCTGATCGGTCGGGAGTTTGCAGATACGCAGTATTTT,CASSKGLIGREFADTQYF
14,-,-,TRBJ2-5,TRBV3-1/TRBV3-2,TGTGCCAGCAGCCAAGCGGGAGTACGAGAGACCCAGTACTTC,CASSQAGVRETQYF
15,-,-,TRBJ2-3,TRBV5-1,TGCGCCAGCAGCTTGACAGAAACTCGCACAGATACGCAGTATTTT,CASSLTETRTDTQYF
15,-,-,TRBJ2-1,TRBV9,TGTGCCAGCAGCGCCACATTCGGGACATACAATGAGCAGTTCTTC,CASSATFGTYNEQFF
15,-,-,TRBJ2-5,TRBV9,TGTGCCAGCAGCTCAGCGCGGGACAGCCAAGAGACCCAGTACTTC,CASSSARDSQETQYF
14,TRBD1,-,TRBJ2-7,TRBV3-1/TRBV3-2,TGTGCCAGCAGCAGGACAGGGGGGAGCTACGAGCAGTACTTC,CASSRTGGSYEQYF
14,TRBD2,-,TRBJ2-3,TRBV3-1/TRBV3-2,TGTGCCAGCAGCCCGGGACTACGCACAGATACGCAGTATTTT,CASSPGLRTDTQYF
15,-,few,TRBJ2-2,TRBV7-9,TGTGCCAGCAGCTTAGTGGGCGCGATCACCGGGGAGCTGTTTTTT,CASSLVGAITGELFF
16,-,-,TRBJ2-6,TRBV7-8,TGTGCCAGCAGCTTATTTCGGGATTCTGGGGCCAACGTCCTGACTTTC,CASSLFRDSGANVLTF
16,TRBD2,once,TRBJ2-5,TRBV7-9,TGTGCCAGCAGCCGTACCGGGACTAGCGGTCAAGAGACCCAGTACTTC,CASSRTGTSGQETQYF
17,TRBD1,-,TRBJ2-3,TRBV9,TGTGCCAGCAGCGTCGGACAGGGGGCGCCTTTGTCAGATACGCAGTATTTT,CASSVGQGAPLSDTQYF
15,-,-,TRBJ1-2,TRBV5-1,TGCGCCAGCAGCGAGGAGAGGGGGTCCTACTATGGCTACACCTTC,CASSEERGSYYGYTF
16,TRBD1,-,TRBJ2-7,TRBV4-1,TGCGCCAGCAGCCACCTGAGGGGACAGGGGGCTGACGAGCAGTACTTC,CASSHLRGQGADEQYF
14,-,-,TRBJ1-5,TRBV28,TGTGCCAGCAGTTTCGGGTCAGGGAATCAGCCCCAGCATTTT,CASSFGSGNQPQHF
14,-,-,TRBJ2-2,TRBV28,TGTGCCAGCAGCCCACAGCTGGGCACCGGGGAGCTGTTTTTT,CASSPQLGTGELFF
14,-,-,TRBJ2-3,TRBV2,TGTGCCAGCAGTGAAAGTGTGAGGACAGATACGCAGTATTTT,CASSESVRTDTQYF
15,TRBD1,-,TRBJ1-6,TRBV6-6,TGTGCCAGCAGTTTCACCCCGGGACAGCTATCACCCCTCCACTTT,CASSFTPGQLSPLHF
19,TRBD2,-,TRBJ2-7,TRBV5-1,TGCGCCAGCAGCCTTCTCTTGTCTAGCGGCAGACTTAACTCCTACGAGCAGTACTTC,CASSLLLSSGRLNSYEQYF
16,TRBD2,few,TRBJ2-1,TRBV18,TGTGCCAGCTCACGTCTAGCGGGAGGGACCAACAATGAGCAGTTCTTC,CASSRLAGGTNNEQFF
16,TRBD2,-,TRBJ2-1,TRBV14,TGTGCCAGCAGGCAAACTCTAGCGGGAGGCTACAATGAGCAGTTCTTC,CASRQTLAGGYNEQFF
17,-,-,TRBJ1-1,TRBV10-3,TGTGCCATCAGTGAGTCAAGGGGTAGTAGGGCTACCTCTGAAGCTTTCTTT,CAISESRGSRATSEAFF
14,-,-,TRBJ1-6,TRBV6-4,TGTGCCAGCAGTGTTTCCGGGTATAATTCACCCCTCCACTTT,CASSVSGYNSPLHF
14,-,-,TRBJ2-2,TRBV6-6,TGTGCCAGCAGTCCCGCGGGACTCACCGGGGAGCTGTTTTTT,CASSPAGLTGELFF
14,-,-,TRBJ2-7,TRBV5-1,TGCGCCAGCAGCCTGGACGGGAGCTCCTACGAGCAGTACTTC,CASSLDGSSYEQYF
15,-,-,TRBJ2-7,TRBV5-1,TGCGCCAGCAGCTTTGGACAGACCGCGACCTACGAGCAGTACTTC,CASSFGQTATYEQYF
16,-,-,TRBJ2-1,TRBV5-6,TGTGCCAGCAGCCCTCAGGGGCGGGCGGTTTACAATGAGCAGTTCTTC,CASSPQGRAVYNEQFF
14,-,-,TRBJ2-7,TRBV7-9,TGTGCCAGCAGCTTGTACAGGGATTCCTCCGAGCAGTACTTC,CASSLYRDSSEQYF
14,TRBD2,once,TRBJ2-3,TRBV5-8,TGTGCCAGCAGCGGGAGGGCCACGACAGATACGCAGTATTTT,CASSGRATTDTQYF
16,-,-,TRBJ2-1,TRBV27,TGTGCCTCTGCCCTCGTGGTTCCTAGCTCCTACAATGAGCAGTTCTTC,CASALVVPSSYNEQFF
13,-,-,TRBJ1-2,TRBV28,TGTGCCAGCAGTTTGTACAGGCTCTATGGCTACACCTTC,CASSLYRLYGYTF
15,TRBD1,-,TRBJ1-5,TRBV6-6,TGTGCCAGCAGCCCGGACAGGGGTGGCAATCAGCCCCAGCATTTT,CASSPDRGGNQPQHF
14,-,-,TRBJ1-5,TRBV6-5,TGTGCCAGCAGCTTCAACAGTTTAGGTCAGCCCCAGCATTTT,CASSFNSLGQPQHF